Presented here are 17 T cell receptor beta chains from one specimen sequenced in a study of T-cell reconstitution after alpha-beta-depleted transplantation in children. This sample's TCRbeta library carried unique molecular identifier barcodes. TCRdb redid the calling of the PCR reads with MiXCR, one entry per CDR3 protein. Here the sample spans some 300,000 distinct CDR3 sequences, over 9% being singletons. The sequences come from PBMCs, collected before TCRalphabeta/CD19-depleted stem cell transplant. The receptors were gathered from a boy in the first two years of life with acute myeloid leukemia, due to receive a stem cell transplant.

A word on this clonotype: The junction differs from germline at one of its ends, possibly a read error. The chain uses TRBV19 and TRBJ1-1; D gene uncertain. CDR1 and CDR2 (germline): LNHDA, SQIVND (reference sequence). The CDR3 length is 14 residues. The CDR3 region has the DNA TGTGGCAGTAGTCCGGAAGTTATGAACACTGAAGCTTTCTTT. Its protein product is CGSSPEVMNTEAFF. Full variable domain (outside the CDR3, taken from reference TRBV19 and TRBJ1-1): DGGITQSPKYLFRKEGQNVTLSCEQNLNHDAMYWYRQDPGQGLRLIYYSQIVNDFQKGDIAEGYSVSREKKESFPLTVTSAQKNPTAFYLCGSSPEVMNTEAFFGQGTRLTVV.

The J gene is TRBJ2-5, the V gene TRBV5-6; tentative D call: TRBD2 (5 bases). The CDR3 runs 15 residues. Per the germline V gene, CDR1 is SGHDT and CDR2 is YYEEEE. V dropped 4 bases and J dropped 2 bases, with 15 bases sitting between them. This chain's CDR3 is CASSPLGSGQETQYF. The CDR3 DNA is TGTGCCAGCAGCCCCCTTGGGAGTGGTCAAGAGACCCAGTACTTC.

This clonotype has at least ten counts. The chain combines TRBV19 with TRBJ2-7, with TRBD2 as a possible D gene (5 bases). The germline CDR1 and CDR2 sequences are LNHDA and SQIVND (reference sequence). The CDR3 has 13 residues. The V gene lost 5 bases and the J gene lost 2 bases, with 10 bases spanning the gap. CDR3 residues: CASSGRGPYEQYF. CDR3 in DNA: TGTGCCAGTAGTGGTCGCGGGCCCTACGAGCAGTACTTC. Full variable domain (outside the CDR3, taken from reference TRBV19 and TRBJ2-7): DGGITQSPKYLFRKEGQNVTLSCEQNLNHDAMYWYRQDPGQGLRLIYYSQIVNDFQKGDIAEGYSVSREKKESFPLTVTSAQKNPTAFYLCASSGRGPYEQYFGPGTRLTVT.

The chain carries TRBV30 and TRBJ2-7; D tentatively fits TRBD1 or TRBD2 (5 bases each). Germline values: CDR1 GTSNPN, CDR2 SVGIG (reference sequence). Trimming pared 2 bases from V and 6 bases from J, leaving 14 bases between. This CDR3 spans 13 amino acids. CDR3 DNA sequence: TGTGCCTGGAGTAAGCAGGGAGCTACCGAGCAGTACTTC. Amino acid sequence: CAWSKQGATEQYF.

This clonotype was counted many times. The chain has TRBV11-3 and TRBJ2-5; TRBD2 agrees at 9 bases. Trimming removed 6 bases from V and 7 bases from J; junction bases left unmatched: 15. CDR3 size: 16 residues. In germline, CDR1 is SGHNT, CDR2 YENEEA. The CDR3 DNA reads as TGTGCCAGCAGATCGGAACCGGGACTAGCTGTCGGGACCCAGTACTTC. It is translated as CASRSEPGLAVGTQYF. Variable domain in full (rest from reference TRBV11-3 and TRBJ2-5): EAGVVQSPRYKIIEKKQPVAFWCNPISGHNTLYWYLQNLGQGPELLIRYENEEAVDDSQLPKDRFSAERLKGVDSTLKIQPAELGDSAVYLCASRSEPGLAVGTQYFGPGTRLLVL.

This clonotype occurred many times. V usage is TRBV7-3 and J usage is TRBJ2-3, with TRBD1 matching 7 bases. Germline CDR1 SGHTA, CDR2 FQGTGA. V lost 4 bases and J lost 2; bases outside the gene matches: 6. The CDR3 sequence is 15 residues long. CDR3 nucleotide sequence: TGTGCCAGCAGCTCAACAGGGGATAACACAGATACGCAGTATTTT. Protein sequence: CASSSTGDNTDTQYF.

This clonotype was found many times. In DNA form, the CDR3 reads TGTGCCACCGCCGGGACCCAAGAGACCCAGTACTTC. It codes for CATAGTQETQYF. The chain is built from TRBV10-3 and TRBJ2-5; D might be TRBD1 or TRBD2, each matching 5 bases. This CDR3 is 12 amino acids long. CDR1 and CDR2 (germline): ENHRY, SYGVKD. V was shortened by 10 bases and J by 1 base, with 10 bases between the two germline ends.

This clonotype has at least ten counts. The V and J genes are TRBV28 and TRBJ1-1; D may be TRBD1 (6 bases). The V end lost 7 bases, the J end lost 4 bases, and 10 bases lay between the germline ends. Germline V gene lookup returns CDR1 MDHEN and CDR2 SYDVKM. The CDR3 runs 12 residues. CDR3 sequence reads: CASNGQLTEAFF. The CDR3 DNA is TGTGCCAGCAATGGACAGCTCACTGAAGCTTTCTTT.

This clonotype was counted many times. The V call is TRBV4-2, the J call TRBJ2-7; perhaps TRBD1 as D (6 bases). V lost 3 bases and J lost 0, with 18 bases in between. This CDR3 region has 17 residues. The germline V gene has CDR1 LGHNA and CDR2 YNFKEQ. The DNA of the CDR3 is TGTGCCAGCAGCCACCCCAGAGGGACACTGAGCTCCTACGAGCAGTACTTC. The encoded protein is CASSHPRGTLSSYEQYF.

This rearrangement joins TRBV28 to TRBJ1-1; D not certain. The CDR3 consists of 16 residues. The V end lost 4 bases, the J end lost 5 bases, and 20 bases lay between the germline ends. Germline V gene data show CDR1 as MDHEN and CDR2 as SYDVKM. CDR3 nucleotides: TGTGCCAGCAGTTCCCACGGGGATAGGGTTTGGACTGAAGCTTTCTTT. Amino acid sequence: CASSSHGDRVWTEAFF.

The V gene is TRBV11-2, the J gene TRBJ1-2; the D gene is possibly TRBD1 (5 bases). The CDR3 is 14 amino acids. The V end lost 0 bases, the J end lost 8 bases, and 13 bases lay between the germline ends. Germline V gene sequence: CDR1 SGHAT, CDR2 FQNNGV. The CDR3 DNA follows: TGTGCCAGCAGCTTAGATCCGGGGCGAGGCGGCTACACCTTC. This translates into CASSLDPGRGGYTF.

This clonotype appeared a few times. V usage is TRBV28 and J usage is TRBJ2-3, with D perhaps TRBD1 (7 bases). The CDR3 is 16 amino acids. Deletions cut 2 bases from V and 3 bases from J, with 15 bases between. Germline V gene lookup returns CDR1 MDHEN and CDR2 SYDVKM. This chain's CDR3 is CASSLRFRGATDTQYF. CDR3 in DNA: TGTGCCAGCAGTTTAAGGTTCAGGGGGGCGACAGATACGCAGTATTTT.

This clonotype was counted many times. The chain has TRBV9 and TRBJ2-3; possible D gene TRBD2, 5 bases. V lost 3 bases and J lost 2, with 16 bases in between. Germline CDR1 SGDLS, CDR2 YYNGEE. This CDR3 region has 16 residues. This CDR3 is CASSGEPLPHTDTQYF. The CDR3 DNA sequence: TGTGCCAGCAGCGGGGAGCCTCTTCCTCACACAGATACGCAGTATTTT.

This clonotype came up many times. J is TRBJ1-1 and V is TRBV20-1; 7 nucleotides align to TRBD1. Germline CDR1 and CDR2: DFQATT and SNEGSKA (reference sequence). This CDR3 has 16 amino acids. The J segment lost 0 bases and the V segment lost 3 bases, leaving 10 bases of the junction unmatched. The CDR3 coding sequence is TGCAGTGCTAGCCCCAGGGGGGCGGATATGAACACTGAAGCTTTCTTT. Translating gives CSASPRGADMNTEAFF.

Only a few counts were recorded for this clonotype. Here the CDR3 reads CASSSFSGGYYNEQFF. In DNA form, the CDR3 reads TGTGCCAGCAGCTCATTTAGCGGGGGGTACTACAATGAGCAGTTCTTC. This chain joins TRBV6-6 and TRBJ2-1, with 10 nucleotides matching TRBD2. The CDR3 consists of 16 residues. V lost 6 bases to trimming and J lost 3 bases; unmatched junction nucleotides: 8. Germline V gene sequence: CDR1 MNHNY, CDR2 SVGAGI (reference sequence).

This clonotype appeared a few times. The CDR3 region is CASSTTTVGYGYTF. CDR3 DNA sequence: TGTGCCAGCAGCACTACGACAGTTGGGTATGGCTACACCTTC. V and J are TRBV7-2 and TRBJ1-2, with D maybe TRBD1 (5 bases). This CDR3 comprises 14 residues. From germline, CDR1 is SGHTA and CDR2 FQGNSA. The V and J ends lost 5 bases and 5 bases respectively, with 15 bases between them.

In its sample, this clonotype was seen many times. CDR3 region: CASTPPGLAIHEQYF. For the CDR3, the DNA is TGTGCCAGCACTCCTCCGGGACTAGCAATACACGAGCAGTACTTC. V and J are TRBV28 and TRBJ2-7; TRBD2 agrees at 9 bases. Germline V gives CDR1 MDHEN, CDR2 SYDVKM. The CDR3 extends over 15 amino acids. Unmatched junction bases numbered 12, after V lost 7 bases and J lost 5 bases.